This TCR beta chain derives from a study of T cells in women clearing cervical HPV infection. Study-wide context: No precancer developed; the control's incident HPV16 infection cleared within 12 months. Case blood was drawn when the lesion was first found; control blood after infection became undetectable. Broader study findings: CIN3+ cases had significantly higher TCR richness than controls; evenness did not differ.

Comment on this clone: Its antigen is as yet unknown.

The repertoire was sequenced with immunoSEQ multiplex PCR; TCRdb's copy has only in-frame clones and lacks some. This sample contains 20,000 to 25,000 clones. This TCR derives from a woman aged 18-69 years with a cervical HPV16 infection that either progressed to CIN3+ or cleared (not recorded which). Sequencing input: blood buffy coat.

The sequenced part of the CDR3 DNA is TGCGCCAGCAGTGAGTCAGCTAGCGGAAGCACAGATACG. Amino acid sequence: CASSESASGSTDT. The entire CDR3 protein reads CASSESASGSTDTQYF. The chain has TRBV10-1 and TRBJ2-3; 7 nucleotides agree with TRBD2. The CDR3 end is not reached by the read, which stops 3 residues before it; the germline J gene fills it in. This CDR3 contains 16 residues. The V gene's germline CDR1 is WNHNN and CDR2 SYGVQD (reference sequence). J gave up 0 bases and V 0 bases, and 3 bases lay outside the gene matches.